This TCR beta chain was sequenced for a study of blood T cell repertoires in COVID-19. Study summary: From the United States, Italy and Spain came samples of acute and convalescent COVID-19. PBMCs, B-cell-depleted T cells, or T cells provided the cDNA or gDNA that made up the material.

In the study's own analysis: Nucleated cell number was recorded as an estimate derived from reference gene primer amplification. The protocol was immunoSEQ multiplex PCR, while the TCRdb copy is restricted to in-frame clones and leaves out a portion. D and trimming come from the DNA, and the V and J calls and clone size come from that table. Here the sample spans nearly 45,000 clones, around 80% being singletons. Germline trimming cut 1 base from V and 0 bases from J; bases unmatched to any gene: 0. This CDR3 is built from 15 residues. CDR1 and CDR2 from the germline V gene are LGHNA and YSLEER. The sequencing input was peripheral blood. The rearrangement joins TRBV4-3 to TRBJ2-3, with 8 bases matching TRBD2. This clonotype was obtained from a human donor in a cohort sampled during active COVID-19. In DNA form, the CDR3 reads TGCGCCAGCAGCCAAGTAGCGGGAAGCACAGATACGCAGTATTTT. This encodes CASSQVAGSTDTQYF.